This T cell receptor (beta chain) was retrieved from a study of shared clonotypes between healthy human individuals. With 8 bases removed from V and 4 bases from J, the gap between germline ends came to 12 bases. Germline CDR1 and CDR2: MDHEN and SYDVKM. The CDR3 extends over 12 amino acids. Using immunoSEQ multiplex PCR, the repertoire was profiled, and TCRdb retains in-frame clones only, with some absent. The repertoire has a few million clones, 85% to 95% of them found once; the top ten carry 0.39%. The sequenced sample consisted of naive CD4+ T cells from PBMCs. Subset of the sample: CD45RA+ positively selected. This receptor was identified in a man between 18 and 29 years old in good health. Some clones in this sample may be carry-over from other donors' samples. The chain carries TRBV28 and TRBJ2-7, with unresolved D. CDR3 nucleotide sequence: TGTGCCAGCGGAAGTCGTTCTTACGAGCAGTACTTC. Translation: CASGSRSYEQYF.